A single sample gave rise to the 32 T cell receptor beta chains below, sequenced in a study of PD-1 blockade in mismatch repair-deficient tumors. The table came from immunoSEQ multiplex PCR; TCRdb's copy has only in-frame clones and leaves some out. The sample includes around 120,000 clones, roughly 90% of them seen just once. The sequencing used peripheral blood, collected just under 74 weeks after starting pembrolizumab. The receptor source for this set is an adult with mismatch repair-deficient cancer.

The CDR3 DNA reads TGTGCCAGCAGCTTAGAACTAGCGGGAGGGAACGAGCAGTACTTC. Encoded protein: CASSLELAGGNEQYF. The chain carries TRBV7-8 and TRBJ2-7; 13 positions agree with TRBD2. The CDR3 covers 15 residues. J was trimmed by 5 bases and V by 1 base; bases with no gene match: 2. Germline assignment: CDR1 SGHVS and CDR2 FQNEAQ.

The chain links TRBV6-1 to TRBJ2-1; TRBD1 is a possible D gene (5 bases). Germline V gene sequence: CDR1 MNHNS, CDR2 SASEGT. With 9 bases removed from V and 4 bases from J, the gap between germline ends came to 19 bases. There are 15 residues in the CDR3. The CDR3 DNA is TGTGCCAGTATCCACAGGCGAGTAGGATACAATGAGCAGTTCTTC. It yields the protein CASIHRRVGYNEQFF.

The chain recombines TRBV5-4 with TRBJ2-7; 9 bases are a match to TRBD1. This CDR3 has 15 residues. Germline loops: CDR1 SGHNT, CDR2 YYREEE (reference sequence). Unmatched junction bases numbered 7, after V lost 4 bases and J lost 2 bases. The CDR3 sequence: CASSLGRDRAYEQYF. Here the CDR3 DNA reads TGTGCCAGCAGCCTGGGCCGGGACAGGGCCTACGAGCAGTACTTC.

This clone has a handful of counts. The V gene is TRBV19, the J gene TRBJ2-7, with 9 bases fitting TRBD1. Trimming removed 1 base from V and 3 bases from J; junction bases left unmatched: 1. The germline CDR1 and CDR2 sequences are LNHDA and SQIVND (reference sequence). This CDR3 is built from 14 residues. CDR3 region: CASSIGQGDYEQYF. Here the CDR3 DNA reads TGTGCCAGTAGTATAGGACAGGGGGACTACGAGCAGTACTTC.

CDR3 in amino acids: CASSWGLNTEAFF. CDR3 in DNA: TGTGCCAGCAGCTGGGGTCTGAACACTGAAGCTTTCTTT. The V gene is TRBV7-9, the J gene TRBJ1-1; D unclear. The germline V and J ends were trimmed by 4 bases and 0 bases, with 6 bases remaining between them. Per germline, CDR1 SEHNR and CDR2 FQNEAQ (reference sequence). The CDR3 loop spans 13 amino acids.

The chain uses TRBV6-1 and TRBJ2-6, with no clear D. The length of the CDR3 is 17 residues. Between the trimmed V and J ends, which lost 0 bases and 0 bases, there was a span of 9 bases. Per germline, CDR1 MNHNS and CDR2 SASEGT. Written as DNA, the CDR3 is TGTGCCAGCAGTGAAGCGCCGACCCTCTCTGGGGCCAACGTCCTGACTTTC. Its protein product is CASSEAPTLSGANVLTF.

This clone was seen a single time. The CDR3 spells CASSNVAKDYEQYF. The CDR3 region has the DNA TGTGCCAGCAGTAATGTGGCAAAAGATTACGAGCAGTACTTC. The chain uses TRBV5-6 and TRBJ2-7; D is uncertain. CDR1 is SGHDT and CDR2 is YYEEEE in the germline V gene. The V end lost 5 bases, the J end lost 4 bases, and 16 bases lay between the germline ends. There are 14 residues in the CDR3.

The chain carries TRBV5-4 and TRBJ2-7; 8 positions match TRBD2. Germline CDR1 is SGHNT and CDR2 is YYREEE (reference sequence). This CDR3 region has 16 residues. V was pared by 0 bases and J by 2 bases, with 7 bases of the junction left unmatched. CDR3 amino acids: CASSLVSGGDAYEQYF. DNA of the CDR3: TGTGCCAGCAGCTTGGTAAGCGGGGGCGATGCCTACGAGCAGTACTTC.

The chain employs TRBV11-2 and TRBJ2-2, with 9 nucleotides matching TRBD1. Germline V gene data show CDR1 as SGHAT and CDR2 as FQNNGV. This CDR3 has 15 residues. J was trimmed by 6 bases and V by 4 bases; bases with no gene match: 6. The CDR3 sequence is CASSSRYRGPGELFF. The DNA of the CDR3 is TGTGCCAGCAGCTCTCGCTACAGGGGGCCCGGGGAGCTGTTTTTT.

This chain uses TRBV6-5 with TRBJ2-5; D is undetermined. Germline V lookup: CDR1 MNHEY, CDR2 SVGAGI. V was clipped by 6 bases and J by 10 bases, with 12 bases between them. CDR3 length equals 11 residues. The chain's CDR3 is CASRDGRRQYF. CDR3 nucleotides: TGTGCCAGCAGGGACGGACGGCGCCAGTACTTC.

The V gene is TRBV11-3, the J gene TRBJ2-1; D gene ambiguous. V lost 5 bases and J 12 bases, leaving 14 bases between the germline ends. CDR1 SGHNT and CDR2 YENEEA come from the germline V gene. The CDR3 contains 12 residues. The CDR3: CASSPNSLTQFF. As DNA, the CDR3 is TGTGCCAGCAGCCCCAATAGCCTCACGCAGTTCTTC. Complete variable domain (other parts from reference TRBV11-3 and TRBJ2-1): EAGVVQSPRYKIIEKKQPVAFWCNPISGHNTLYWYLQNLGQGPELLIRYENEEAVDDSQLPKDRFSAERLKGVDSTLKIQPAELGDSAVYLCASSPNSLTQFFGPGTRLTVL.

The genes are TRBV7-2 and TRBJ2-3; D is uncertain. Trimming removed 1 base at V and 3 bases at J, with 11 bases between. Germline V gene sequence: CDR1 SGHTA, CDR2 FQGNSA. The CDR3 has 15 residues. As DNA, the CDR3 is TGTGCCAGCAGCTTAGTTGGCAGCTTTACAGATACGCAGTATTTT. Encoded protein: CASSLVGSFTDTQYF. The full variable domain, with the rest looked up from reference TRBV7-2 and TRBJ2-3, is GAGVSQSPSNKVTEKGKDVELRCDPISGHTALYWYRQSLGQGLEFLIYFQGNSAPDKSGLPSDRFSAERTGGSVSTLTIQRTQQEDSAVYLCASSLVGSFTDTQYFGPGTRLTVL.

V gene TRBV4-1 combines with J gene TRBJ2-7; tentative D call: TRBD1 (5 bases). This CDR3 is 17 amino acids long. The V end was cut by 1 base, the J end by 1 base, with 17 bases between. Germline CDR1 is MGHRA and CDR2 is YSYEKL. The CDR3 here is CASSQGWIRGRSYEQYF. The CDR3 DNA is TGCGCCAGCAGCCAAGGGTGGATAAGGGGTAGGTCCTACGAGCAGTACTTC.

A single count supports this clone. The chain couples TRBV5-4 to TRBJ1-4, with TRBD1 identical over 10 bases. Germline values: CDR1 SGHNT, CDR2 YYREEE (reference sequence). The CDR3 spans 16 residues. V dropped 0 bases and J dropped 6; count of bases not matched to a gene: 5. The CDR3 coding sequence is TGTGCCAGCAGCTTGGCTTCTGGGACAGGGGATGAAAAACTGTTTTTT. The encoded protein is CASSLASGTGDEKLFF.

This chain connects TRBV27 to TRBJ1-2; 9 nucleotides agree with TRBD1. The CDR3 is 15 residues long. V dropped 5 bases and J dropped 3; count of bases not matched to a gene: 7. CDR1 is MNHEY and CDR2 is SMNVEV in the germline V gene (reference sequence). CDR3 in amino acids: CASSPPGQGYYGYTF. CDR3 coding DNA: TGTGCCAGCAGTCCACCGGGACAGGGATACTATGGCTACACCTTC.

The chain combines TRBV30 with TRBJ1-5; D is uncertain. CDR1 is GTSNPN, CDR2 SVGIG, per germline (reference sequence). The CDR3 consists of 14 residues. The V end was cut by 2 bases, the J end by 4 bases, with 12 bases between. CDR3 bases: TGTGCCTGGAGTAGCGGGGAGACTAATCAGCCCCAGCATTTT. This codes for CAWSSGETNQPQHF.

V and J are TRBV6-6 and TRBJ2-7; the D call may be TRBD1 or TRBD2 (5 bases each). The CDR3 is 16 amino acids. Between the trimmed V and J ends, which lost 2 bases and 0 bases, there was a span of 14 bases. CDR1 and CDR2 (germline): MNHNY, SVGAGI (reference sequence). The CDR3 nucleotides are TGTGCCAGCAGTTACGGGAACCGGGGCTACTCCTACGAGCAGTACTTC. Encoded protein: CASSYGNRGYSYEQYF.

The chain links TRBV7-9 to TRBJ1-1; D is unclear. The CDR3 sequence is 14 residues long. Trimming shortened V by 0 bases and J by 1 base, and 6 bases separated the two germline ends. The germline V gene encodes CDR1 SEHNR and CDR2 FQNEAQ (reference sequence). The CDR3 DNA reads as TGTGCCAGCAGCTTAGCTCTGGGGAACACTGAAGCTTTCTTT. Residues: CASSLALGNTEAFF.

V and J are TRBV10-2 and TRBJ2-2; D perhaps matches TRBD2 (5 bases). V was pared by 9 bases and J by 1 base, with 12 bases between. CDR1 and CDR2 (germline): WSHSY, SAAADI. This CDR3 comprises 14 residues. The CDR3 DNA follows: TGCGCCAGGCGGGCGGACCAGAACACCGGGGAGCTGTTTTTT. Translated: CARRADQNTGELFF.

This clone was seen a single time. This chain connects TRBV7-9 to TRBJ2-1, with 7 bases identical to TRBD2. In germline, CDR1 is SEHNR, CDR2 FQNEAQ (reference sequence). The CDR3 totals 13 residues. V gave up 7 bases and J gave up 3 bases; unmatched junction bases: 3. The CDR3 sequence: CASNLAVYNEQFF. In DNA, the CDR3 is TGTGCCAGCAACCTAGCGGTCTACAATGAGCAGTTCTTC.

V and J are TRBV30 and TRBJ2-3; TRBD2 matches 12 bases. The CDR3 is 15 amino acids. Germline CDR1 is GTSNPN and CDR2 is SVGIG (reference sequence). V shed 7 bases and J 2 bases; nucleotides not matched to a gene: 7. The chain's CDR3 is CASSSGRAVTDTQYF. In nucleotides, the CDR3 is TGTGCCTCGTCTAGCGGGAGGGCCGTCACAGATACGCAGTATTTT.

Only a few counts were recorded for this clone. V gene TRBV6-5 combines with J gene TRBJ2-7; 7 nucleotides line up with TRBD1. This CDR3 comprises 14 residues. The V and J ends lost 2 bases and 2 bases, in that order; junction bases with no gene match: 3. Germline V gene sequence: CDR1 MNHEY, CDR2 SVGAGI. CDR3 bases: TGTGCCAGCAGTTACGGGGGACAGCCCTACGAGCAGTACTTC. Protein product: CASSYGGQPYEQYF.

This chain uses TRBV6-1 with TRBJ2-5; no firm D call. Germline V CDR1 and CDR2: MNHNS, SASEGT. The CDR3 spans 14 residues. V lost 1 base and J lost 5, with 11 bases in between. CDR3 loop: CASSEELVWETQYF. The DNA of the CDR3 is TGTGCCAGCAGTGAAGAGTTGGTATGGGAGACCCAGTACTTC.

This chain links TRBV6-5 with TRBJ2-1, with D possibly being TRBD1 (5 bases). CDR1 and CDR2 (germline): MNHEY, SVGAGI. CDR3 length: 15 amino acids. The V end was cut by 0 bases, the J end by 6 bases, with 12 bases between. The CDR3 loop is CASSYSLGQGNEQFF. The DNA for the CDR3 is TGTGCCAGCAGTTACTCGTTGGGGCAAGGCAATGAGCAGTTCTTC.

Only one count was recorded for this clone. The chain couples TRBV7-2 to TRBJ1-5; D remains ambiguous. The V end was cut by 1 base, the J end by 2 bases, with 12 bases between. The CDR3 loop spans 16 amino acids. Germline lookup yields CDR1 SGHTA and CDR2 FQGNSA. CDR3 sequence: CASSLEGRRGNQPQHF. The CDR3, as DNA: TGTGCCAGCAGCTTAGAAGGCAGAAGGGGCAATCAGCCCCAGCATTTT.

The chain recombines TRBV11-2 with TRBJ2-7; 9 bases are a match to TRBD2. CDR1 SGHAT and CDR2 FQNNGV come from the germline V gene. CDR3 length equals 16 residues. Trimming cost V 3 bases and J 4 bases; bases outside gene matches: 10. The CDR3 region has the DNA TGTGCCAGCAGCTTCAATCGACTAGCGGATCTTTACGAGCAGTACTTC. It translates to CASSFNRLADLYEQYF.

This rearrangement joins TRBV30 to TRBJ2-7, with TRBD1 matching 9 bases. CDR3 length: 15 amino acids. V dropped 1 base and J dropped 3; count of bases not matched to a gene: 7. Looked up from germline, CDR1 is GTSNPN and CDR2 is SVGIG (reference sequence). CDR3 bases: TGTGCCTGGAGTGACGACCGGGACAGGGACTACGAGCAGTACTTC. As protein: CAWSDDRDRDYEQYF.

V and J are TRBV11-2 and TRBJ2-3, with D possibly matching TRBD2 (5 bases). Trimming stripped 6 bases from V and 1 base from J, with 14 bases between. This CDR3 spans 15 amino acids. The germline CDR1 and CDR2 sequences are SGHAT and FQNNGV. CDR3 nucleotides: TGTGCCAGCAGGCATGGCGCCGGGGGCACAGATACGCAGTATTTT. Translation: CASRHGAGGTDTQYF.

The rearrangement joins TRBV4-2 to TRBJ2-7, with 16 bases aligning to TRBD2. V lost 0 bases to trimming and J lost 0 bases; unmatched junction nucleotides: 2. This CDR3 region has 18 residues. CDR1 and CDR2 (germline): LGHNA, YNFKEQ. The CDR3 reads CASSQEGLAGGPSYEQYF. The CDR3 DNA reads TGTGCCAGCAGCCAAGAGGGACTAGCGGGAGGGCCCTCCTACGAGCAGTACTTC.

V gene TRBV11-2 combines with J gene TRBJ2-2; D tentatively fits TRBD1 or TRBD2 (6 bases each). This CDR3 is built from 16 residues. V lost 5 bases to trimming and J lost 1 base, with 14 bases between them. CDR1 and CDR2 from the germline V gene are SGHAT and FQNNGV. The CDR3 DNA is TGTGCCAGCAGCCCTCCCGGGGGCCAGAACACCGGGGAGCTGTTTTTT. This sequence encodes CASSPPGGQNTGELFF.

This chain connects TRBV19 to TRBJ2-7, with D possibly TRBD2 on 5 matching bases. The V gene's germline CDR1 is LNHDA and CDR2 SQIVND (reference sequence). Trimming removed 7 bases at V and 3 bases at J, with 16 bases between. This CDR3 is built from 14 residues. CDR3 region: CASKADGSYYEQYF. CDR3 bases: TGTGCCAGTAAAGCGGATGGCAGCTACTACGAGCAGTACTTC.

This clone was seen a handful of times. CDR3 coding DNA: TGTGCCAGCAGTGCCATACAGGGAAGGGTTCAGCCCCAGCATTTT. Translating it yields CASSAIQGRVQPQHF. V gene TRBV27 combines with J gene TRBJ1-5, with D perhaps TRBD1 (6 bases). The germline gives CDR1 MNHEY, CDR2 SMNVEV (reference sequence). Deletions cut 5 bases from V and 6 bases from J, with 17 bases between. The CDR3 contains 15 residues.